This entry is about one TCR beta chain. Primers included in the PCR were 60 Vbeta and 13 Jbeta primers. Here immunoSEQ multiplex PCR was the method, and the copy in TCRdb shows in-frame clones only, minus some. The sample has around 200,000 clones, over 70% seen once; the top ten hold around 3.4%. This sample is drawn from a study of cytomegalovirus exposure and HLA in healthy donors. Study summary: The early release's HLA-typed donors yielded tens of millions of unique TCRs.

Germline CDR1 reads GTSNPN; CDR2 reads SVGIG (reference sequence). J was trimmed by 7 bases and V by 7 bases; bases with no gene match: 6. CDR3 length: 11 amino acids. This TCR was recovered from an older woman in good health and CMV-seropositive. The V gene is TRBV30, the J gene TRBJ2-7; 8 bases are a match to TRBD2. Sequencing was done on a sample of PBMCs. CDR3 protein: CASKREREQYF. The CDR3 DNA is TGTGCCTCTAAGCGGGAGCGGGAGCAGTACTTC.